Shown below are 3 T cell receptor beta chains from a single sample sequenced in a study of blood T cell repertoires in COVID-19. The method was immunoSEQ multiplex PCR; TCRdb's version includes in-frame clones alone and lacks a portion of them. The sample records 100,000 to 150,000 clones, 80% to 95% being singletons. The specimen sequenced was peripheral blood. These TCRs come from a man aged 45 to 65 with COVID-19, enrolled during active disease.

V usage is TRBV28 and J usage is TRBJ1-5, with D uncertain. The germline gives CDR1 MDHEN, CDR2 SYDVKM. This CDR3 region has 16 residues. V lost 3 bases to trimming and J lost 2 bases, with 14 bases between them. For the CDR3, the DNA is TGTGCCAGCAGTTTTTATTCGCGATTGGGCAATCAGCCCCAGCATTTT. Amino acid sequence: CASSFYSRLGNQPQHF. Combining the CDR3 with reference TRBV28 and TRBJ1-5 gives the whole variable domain DVKVTQSSRYLVKRTGEKVFLECVQDMDHENMFWYRQDPGLGLRLIYFSYDVKMKEKGDIPEGYSVSREKKERFSLILESASTNQTSMYLCASSFYSRLGNQPQHFGDGTRLSIL.

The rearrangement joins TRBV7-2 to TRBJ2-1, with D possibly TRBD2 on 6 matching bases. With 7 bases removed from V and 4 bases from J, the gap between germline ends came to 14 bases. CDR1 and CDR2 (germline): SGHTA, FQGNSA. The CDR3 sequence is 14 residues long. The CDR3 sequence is CASTEGNTYNEQFF. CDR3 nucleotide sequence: TGTGCCAGCACGGAGGGGAACACATACAATGAGCAGTTCTTC.

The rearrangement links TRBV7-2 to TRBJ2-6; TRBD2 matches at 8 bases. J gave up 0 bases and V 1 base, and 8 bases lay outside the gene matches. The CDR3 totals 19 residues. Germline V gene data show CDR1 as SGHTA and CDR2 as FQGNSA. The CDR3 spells CASSLGSGATPSGANVLTF. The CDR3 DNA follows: TGTGCCAGCAGCTTAGGTAGCGGGGCCACCCCCTCTGGGGCCAACGTCCTGACTTTC. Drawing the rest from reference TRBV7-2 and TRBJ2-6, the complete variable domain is GAGVSQSPSNKVTEKGKDVELRCDPISGHTALYWYRQSLGQGLEFLIYFQGNSAPDKSGLPSDRFSAERTGGSVSTLTIQRTQQEDSAVYLCASSLGSGATPSGANVLTFGAGSRLTVL.